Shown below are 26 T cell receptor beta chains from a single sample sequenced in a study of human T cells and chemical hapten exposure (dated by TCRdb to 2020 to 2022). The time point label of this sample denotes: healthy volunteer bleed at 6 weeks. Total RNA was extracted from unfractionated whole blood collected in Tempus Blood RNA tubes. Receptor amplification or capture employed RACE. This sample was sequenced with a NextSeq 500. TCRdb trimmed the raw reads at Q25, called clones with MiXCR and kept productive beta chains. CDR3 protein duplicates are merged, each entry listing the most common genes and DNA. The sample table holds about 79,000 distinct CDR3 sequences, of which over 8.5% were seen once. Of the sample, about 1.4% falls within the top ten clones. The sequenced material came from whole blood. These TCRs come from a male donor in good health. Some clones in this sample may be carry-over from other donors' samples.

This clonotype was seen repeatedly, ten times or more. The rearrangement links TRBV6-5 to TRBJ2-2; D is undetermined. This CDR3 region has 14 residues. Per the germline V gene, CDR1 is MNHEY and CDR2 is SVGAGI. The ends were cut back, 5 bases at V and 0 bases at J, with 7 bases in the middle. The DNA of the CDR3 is TGTGCCAGCAGTGTAATGACGAACACCGGGGAGCTGTTTTTT. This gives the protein CASSVMTNTGELFF.

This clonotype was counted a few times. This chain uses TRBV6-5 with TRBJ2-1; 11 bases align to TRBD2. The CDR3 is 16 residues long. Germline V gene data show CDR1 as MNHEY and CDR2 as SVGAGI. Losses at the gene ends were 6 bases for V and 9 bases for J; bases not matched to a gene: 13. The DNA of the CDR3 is TGTGCCAGCAGCTCCCCTCTAGCGGGAGGAATAGCTGAGCAGTTCTTC. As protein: CASSSPLAGGIAEQFF.

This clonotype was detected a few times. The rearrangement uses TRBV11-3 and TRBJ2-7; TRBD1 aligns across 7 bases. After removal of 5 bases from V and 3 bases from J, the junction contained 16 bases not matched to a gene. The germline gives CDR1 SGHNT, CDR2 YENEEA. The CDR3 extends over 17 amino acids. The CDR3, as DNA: TGTGCCAGCAGCCTACGGTCAACGACAGGGATTGACTACGAGCAGTACTTC. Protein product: CASSLRSTTGIDYEQYF.

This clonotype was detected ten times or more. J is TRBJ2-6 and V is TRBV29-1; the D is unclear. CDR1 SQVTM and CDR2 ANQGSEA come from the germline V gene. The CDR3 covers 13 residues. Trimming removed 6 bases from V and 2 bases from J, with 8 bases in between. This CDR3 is CSVAEAGANVLTF. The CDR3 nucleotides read TGCAGCGTCGCCGAAGCTGGGGCCAACGTCCTGACTTTC. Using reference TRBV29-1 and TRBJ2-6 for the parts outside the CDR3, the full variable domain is SAVISQKPSRDICQRGTSLTIQCQVDSQVTMMFWYRQQPGQSLTLIATANQGSEATYESGFVIDKFPISRPNLTFSTLTVSNMSPEDSSIYLCSVAEAGANVLTFGAGSRLTVL.

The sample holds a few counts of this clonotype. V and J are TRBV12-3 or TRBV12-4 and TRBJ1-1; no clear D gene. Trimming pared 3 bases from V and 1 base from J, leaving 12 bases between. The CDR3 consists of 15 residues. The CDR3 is CASSFETGENTEAFF. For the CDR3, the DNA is TGTGCCAGCAGTTTTGAGACGGGTGAGAACACTGAAGCTTTCTTT.

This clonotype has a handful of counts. The CDR3 DNA reads as TGTGCCAGCAGAGCAGGGGGGACGACTAATGAAAAACTGTTTTTT. Translating it yields CASRAGGTTNEKLFF. V gene TRBV27 combines with J gene TRBJ1-4; 7 bases align to TRBD1. Germline values: CDR1 MNHEY, CDR2 SMNVEV (reference sequence). The V and J ends lost 6 bases and 2 bases, in that order; junction bases with no gene match: 6. The CDR3 is 15 residues long.

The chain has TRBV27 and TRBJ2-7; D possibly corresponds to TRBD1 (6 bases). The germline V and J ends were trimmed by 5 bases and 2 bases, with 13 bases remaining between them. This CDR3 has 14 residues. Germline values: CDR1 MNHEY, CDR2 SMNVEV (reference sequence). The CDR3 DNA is TGTGCCAGCAGTCCAAGGACAGTCCCCTACGAGCAGTACTTC. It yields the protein CASSPRTVPYEQYF.

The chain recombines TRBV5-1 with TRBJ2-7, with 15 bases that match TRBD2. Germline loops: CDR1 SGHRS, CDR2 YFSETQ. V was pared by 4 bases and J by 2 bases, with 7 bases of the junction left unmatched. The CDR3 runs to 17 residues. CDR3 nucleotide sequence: TGCGCCAGCAGCCCGGGACTAGCGGGAGGCCGAACCTACGAGCAGTACTTC. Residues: CASSPGLAGGRTYEQYF.

DNA for the CDR3: TGTGCCTGGATTCCGGGACAGGGAGGGAATTCACCCCTCCACTTT. This translates into CAWIPGQGGNSPLHF. The chain employs TRBV30 and TRBJ1-6; 9 positions agree with TRBD1. The germline CDR1 and CDR2 sequences are GTSNPN and SVGIG (reference sequence). The CDR3 length is 15 residues. The trim removed 4 bases at V and 7 bases at J, leaving 8 bases unmatched.

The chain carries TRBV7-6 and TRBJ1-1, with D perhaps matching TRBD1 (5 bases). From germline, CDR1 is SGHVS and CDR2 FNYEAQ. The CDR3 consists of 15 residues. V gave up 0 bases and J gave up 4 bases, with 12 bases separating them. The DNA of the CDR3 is TGTGCCAGCAGCTTAGCGGAGGGGAGGGCCACTGAAGCTTTCTTT. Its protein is CASSLAEGRATEAFF.

CDR3 loop: CASSRTAESEAFF. DNA of the CDR3: TGCGCCAGCAGCCGGACAGCCGAATCTGAAGCTTTCTTT. The chain recombines TRBV4-1 with TRBJ1-1; tentatively, D is TRBD1 (6 bases). The germline V gene has CDR1 MGHRA and CDR2 YSYEKL. The germline V and J ends were trimmed by 4 bases and 6 bases, with 12 bases remaining between them. The CDR3 length is 13 residues.

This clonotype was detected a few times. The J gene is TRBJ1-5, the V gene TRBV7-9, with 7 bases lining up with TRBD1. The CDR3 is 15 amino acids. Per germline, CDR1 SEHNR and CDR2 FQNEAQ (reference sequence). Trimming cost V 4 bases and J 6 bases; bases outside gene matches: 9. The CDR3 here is CASSSSGQASQPQHF. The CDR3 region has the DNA TGTGCCAGCAGCTCGTCCGGACAGGCAAGTCAGCCCCAGCATTTT. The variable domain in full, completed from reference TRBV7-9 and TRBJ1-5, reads DTGVSQNPRHKITKRGQNVTFRCDPISEHNRLYWYRQTLGQGPEFLTYFQNEAQLEKSRLLSDRFSAERPKGSFSTLEIQRTEQGDSAMYLCASSSSGQASQPQHFGDGTRLSIL.

CDR3 protein: CASSLASGTEAFF. CDR3 DNA sequence: TGTGCCAGCAGCTTAGCGTCAGGGACTGAAGCTTTCTTT. The chain links TRBV7-6 to TRBJ1-1, with a tentative D call TRBD1 (5 bases). The germline V gene encodes CDR1 SGHVS and CDR2 FNYEAQ. Trimming removed 0 bases at V and 5 bases at J, with 7 bases between. The CDR3 is 13 amino acids.

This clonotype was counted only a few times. The CDR3 sequence is CASSRGGNGETQYF. CDR3 nucleotide sequence: TGTGCCAGCAGTAGGGGGGGGAATGGAGAGACCCAGTACTTC. This chain uses TRBV27 with TRBJ2-5, with a weak D call TRBD2 (7 bases). The length of the CDR3 is 14 residues. Trimming took 5 bases from V and 4 from J, leaving 14 bases between them. Germline CDR1 is MNHEY and CDR2 is SMNVEV (reference sequence).

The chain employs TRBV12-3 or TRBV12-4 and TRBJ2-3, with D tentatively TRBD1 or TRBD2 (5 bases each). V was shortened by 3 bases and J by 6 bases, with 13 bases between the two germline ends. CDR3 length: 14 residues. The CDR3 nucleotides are TGTGCCAGCAGTTTGAGGGGCACCCGGGATACGCAGTATTTT. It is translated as CASSLRGTRDTQYF.

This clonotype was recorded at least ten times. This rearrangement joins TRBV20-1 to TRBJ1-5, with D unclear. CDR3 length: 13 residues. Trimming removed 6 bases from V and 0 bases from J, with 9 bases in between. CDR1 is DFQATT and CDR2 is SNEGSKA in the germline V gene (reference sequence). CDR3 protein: CSATDASNQPQHF. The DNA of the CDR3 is TGCAGTGCCACGGACGCTAGCAATCAGCCCCAGCATTTT.

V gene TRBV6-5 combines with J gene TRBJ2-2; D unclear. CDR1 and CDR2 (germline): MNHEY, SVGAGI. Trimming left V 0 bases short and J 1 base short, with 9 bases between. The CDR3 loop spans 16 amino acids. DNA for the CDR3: TGTGCCAGCAGTTACTCGGCTCAGCAGAACACCGGGGAGCTGTTTTTT. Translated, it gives CASSYSAQQNTGELFF.

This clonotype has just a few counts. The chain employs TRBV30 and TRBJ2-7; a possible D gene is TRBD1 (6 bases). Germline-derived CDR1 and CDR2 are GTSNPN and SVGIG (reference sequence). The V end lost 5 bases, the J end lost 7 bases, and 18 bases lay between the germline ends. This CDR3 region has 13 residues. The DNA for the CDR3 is TGTGCCTGGGCGGACAGAGCCCCGGGGGAGCAGTACTTC. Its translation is CAWADRAPGEQYF.

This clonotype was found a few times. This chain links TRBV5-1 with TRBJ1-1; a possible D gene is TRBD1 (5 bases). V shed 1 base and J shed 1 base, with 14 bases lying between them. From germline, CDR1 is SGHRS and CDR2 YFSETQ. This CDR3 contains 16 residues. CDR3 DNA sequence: TGCGCCAGCAGCTTGACAGGAAAACCTCAGAACACTGAAGCTTTCTTT. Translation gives CASSLTGKPQNTEAFF.

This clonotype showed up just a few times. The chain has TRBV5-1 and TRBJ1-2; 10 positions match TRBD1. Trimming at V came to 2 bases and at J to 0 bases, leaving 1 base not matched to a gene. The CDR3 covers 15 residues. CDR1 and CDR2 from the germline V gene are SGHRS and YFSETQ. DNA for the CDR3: TGCGCCAGCAGCTTCGGGACAGGGGCTAACTATGGCTACACCTTC. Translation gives CASSFGTGANYGYTF.

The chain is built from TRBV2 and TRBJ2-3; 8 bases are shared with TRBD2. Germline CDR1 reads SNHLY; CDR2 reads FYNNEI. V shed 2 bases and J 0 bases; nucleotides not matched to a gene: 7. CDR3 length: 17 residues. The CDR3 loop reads CASSEPLAGLSTDTQYF. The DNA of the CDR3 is TGTGCCAGCAGTGAACCCCTAGCGGGTCTTAGCACAGATACGCAGTATTTT.

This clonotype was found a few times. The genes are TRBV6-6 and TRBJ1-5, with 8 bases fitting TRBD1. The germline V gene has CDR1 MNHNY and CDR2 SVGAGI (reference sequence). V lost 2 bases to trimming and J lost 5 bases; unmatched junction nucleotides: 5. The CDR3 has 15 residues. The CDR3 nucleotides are TGTGCCAGCAGTTACAGACAGGGGATTGATCAGCCCCAGCATTTT. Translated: CASSYRQGIDQPQHF.

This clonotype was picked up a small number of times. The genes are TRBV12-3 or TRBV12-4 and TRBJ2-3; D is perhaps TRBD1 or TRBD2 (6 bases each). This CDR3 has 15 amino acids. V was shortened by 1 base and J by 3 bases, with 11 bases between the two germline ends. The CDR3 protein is CASSLETGATDTQYF. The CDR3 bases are TGTGCCAGCAGTTTAGAAACGGGGGCAACAGATACGCAGTATTTT.

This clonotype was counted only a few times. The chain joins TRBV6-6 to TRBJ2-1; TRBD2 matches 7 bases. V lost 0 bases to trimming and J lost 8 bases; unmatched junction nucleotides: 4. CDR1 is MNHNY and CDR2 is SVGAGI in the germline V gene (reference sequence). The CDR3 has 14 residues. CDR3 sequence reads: CASSYSRTSDEQFF. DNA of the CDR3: TGTGCCAGCAGTTACTCTAGGACTAGTGATGAGCAGTTCTTC.

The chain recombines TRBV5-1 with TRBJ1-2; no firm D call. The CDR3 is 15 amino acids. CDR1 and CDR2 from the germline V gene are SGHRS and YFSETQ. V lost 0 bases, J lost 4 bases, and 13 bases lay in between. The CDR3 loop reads CASSLVTPVGYGYTF. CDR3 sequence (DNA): TGCGCCAGCAGCTTGGTAACACCCGTGGGCTATGGCTACACCTTC.

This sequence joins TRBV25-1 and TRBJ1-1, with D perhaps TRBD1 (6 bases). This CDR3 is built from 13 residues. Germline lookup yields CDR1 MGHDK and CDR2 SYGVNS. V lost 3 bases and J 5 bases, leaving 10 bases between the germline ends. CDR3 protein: CASSDRGGTEAFF. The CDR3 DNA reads TGTGCCAGCAGTGACAGGGGAGGTACTGAAGCTTTCTTT.